This T cell receptor beta chain was obtained from a study of blood T cells in healthy people across ages. PCR was performed a second time for roughly 7 to 11 cycles using a sample-barcoded 5' primer and a J-beta primer mix. One entry per CDR3 protein results from TCRdb running MiXCR on the 5' RACE reads. The sample includes approximately 800,000 distinct CDR3 sequences, around 50% of them seen just once. Germline V CDR1 and CDR2: LGHDT, YNNKEL (reference sequence). V dropped 3 bases and J dropped 4; count of bases not matched to a gene: 4. This CDR3 region has 15 residues. This clonotype originated in a man in his forties in good health. This sequence joins TRBV3-1 and TRBJ2-5; the match to TRBD1 covers 11 bases. The sequenced material came from blood. The CDR3 DNA sequence: TGTGCCAGCAGCCACGGAGGGACAGGGGGAGAGACCCAGTACTTC. Translation gives CASSHGGTGGETQYF.